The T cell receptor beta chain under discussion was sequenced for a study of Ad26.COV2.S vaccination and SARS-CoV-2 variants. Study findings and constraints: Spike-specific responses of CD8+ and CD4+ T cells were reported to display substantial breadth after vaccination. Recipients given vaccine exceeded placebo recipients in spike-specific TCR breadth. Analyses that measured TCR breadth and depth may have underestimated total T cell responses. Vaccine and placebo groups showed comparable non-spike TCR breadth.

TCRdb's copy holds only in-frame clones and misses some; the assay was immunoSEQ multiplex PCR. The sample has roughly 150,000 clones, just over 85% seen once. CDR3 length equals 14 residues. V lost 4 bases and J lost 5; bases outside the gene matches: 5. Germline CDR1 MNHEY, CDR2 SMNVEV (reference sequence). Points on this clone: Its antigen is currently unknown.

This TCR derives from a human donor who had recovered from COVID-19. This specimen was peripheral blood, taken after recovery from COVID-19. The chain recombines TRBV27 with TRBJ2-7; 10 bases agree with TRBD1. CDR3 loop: CASSSGQGNHEQYF. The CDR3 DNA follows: TGTGCCAGCAGTTCGGGACAGGGGAATCACGAGCAGTACTTC.